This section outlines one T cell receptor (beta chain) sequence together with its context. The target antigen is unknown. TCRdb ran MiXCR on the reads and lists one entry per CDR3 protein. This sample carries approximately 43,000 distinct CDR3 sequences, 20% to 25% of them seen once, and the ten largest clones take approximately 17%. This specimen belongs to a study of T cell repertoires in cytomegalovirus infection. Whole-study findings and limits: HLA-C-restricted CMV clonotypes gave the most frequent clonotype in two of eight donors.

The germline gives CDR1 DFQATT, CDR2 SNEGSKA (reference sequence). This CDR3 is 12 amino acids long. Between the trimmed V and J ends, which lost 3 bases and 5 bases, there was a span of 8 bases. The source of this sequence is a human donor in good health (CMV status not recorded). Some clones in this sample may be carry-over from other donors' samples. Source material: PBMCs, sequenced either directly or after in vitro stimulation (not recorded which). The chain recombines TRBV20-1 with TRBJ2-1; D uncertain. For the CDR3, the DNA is TGCAGTGCTAGGGGATCCAACAATGAGCAGTTCTTC. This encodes CSARGSNNEQFF.